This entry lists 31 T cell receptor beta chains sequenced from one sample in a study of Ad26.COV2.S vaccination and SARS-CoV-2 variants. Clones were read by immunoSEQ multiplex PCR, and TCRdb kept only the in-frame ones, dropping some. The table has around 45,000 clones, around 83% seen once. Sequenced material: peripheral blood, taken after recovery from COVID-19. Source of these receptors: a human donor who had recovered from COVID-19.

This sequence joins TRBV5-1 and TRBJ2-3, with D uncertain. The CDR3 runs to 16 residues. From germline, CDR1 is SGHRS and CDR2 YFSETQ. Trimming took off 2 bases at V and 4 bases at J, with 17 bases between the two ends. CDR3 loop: CASSFLSRSSADTQYF. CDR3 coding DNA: TGCGCCAGCAGCTTCCTAAGCCGGTCCTCCGCAGATACGCAGTATTTT.

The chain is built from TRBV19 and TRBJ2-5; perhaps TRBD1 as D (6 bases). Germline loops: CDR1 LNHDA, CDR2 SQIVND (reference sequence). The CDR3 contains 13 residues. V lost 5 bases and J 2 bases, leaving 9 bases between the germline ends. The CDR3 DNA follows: TGTGCCAGTAGTGTACAGGGTCAAGAGACCCAGTACTTC. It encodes CASSVQGQETQYF.

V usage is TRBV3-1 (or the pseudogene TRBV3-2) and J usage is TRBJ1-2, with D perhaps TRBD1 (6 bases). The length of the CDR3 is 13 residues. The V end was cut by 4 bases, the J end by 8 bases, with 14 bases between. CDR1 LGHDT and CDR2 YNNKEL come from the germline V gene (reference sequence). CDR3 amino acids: CASSPRGWEGYTF. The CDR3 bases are TGTGCCAGCAGCCCCAGGGGTTGGGAAGGCTACACCTTC.

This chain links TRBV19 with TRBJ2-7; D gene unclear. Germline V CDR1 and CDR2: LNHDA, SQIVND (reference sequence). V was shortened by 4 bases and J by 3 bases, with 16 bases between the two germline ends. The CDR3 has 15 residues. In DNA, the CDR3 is TGTGCCAGTAGTACGTGGGGAACCGGGTTCTACGAGCAGTACTTC. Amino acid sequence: CASSTWGTGFYEQYF.

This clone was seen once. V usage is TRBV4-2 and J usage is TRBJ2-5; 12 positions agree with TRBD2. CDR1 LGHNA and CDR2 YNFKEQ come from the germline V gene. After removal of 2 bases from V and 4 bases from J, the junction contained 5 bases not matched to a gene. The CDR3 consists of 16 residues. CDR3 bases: TGTGCCAGCAGCCAACTAGCGGGAGGGCCTGGAGAGACCCAGTACTTC. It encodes CASSQLAGGPGETQYF.

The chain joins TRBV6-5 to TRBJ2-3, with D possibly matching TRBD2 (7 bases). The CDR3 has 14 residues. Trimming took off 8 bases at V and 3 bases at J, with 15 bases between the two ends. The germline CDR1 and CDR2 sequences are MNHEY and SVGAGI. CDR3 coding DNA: TGTGCCAGCTCAAGGGGGGGCTTGACAGATACGCAGTATTTT. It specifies CASSRGGLTDTQYF.

The CDR3 coding sequence is TGTGCCAGCAGCCAAGTGGGGGGGGGACCCTACAATGAGCAGTTCTTC. Protein product: CASSQVGGGPYNEQFF. The chain has TRBV4-2 and TRBJ2-1; 7 nucleotides match TRBD2. The germline CDR1 and CDR2 sequences are LGHNA and YNFKEQ. This CDR3 region has 16 residues. Unmatched junction bases numbered 5, after V lost 1 base and J lost 2 bases.

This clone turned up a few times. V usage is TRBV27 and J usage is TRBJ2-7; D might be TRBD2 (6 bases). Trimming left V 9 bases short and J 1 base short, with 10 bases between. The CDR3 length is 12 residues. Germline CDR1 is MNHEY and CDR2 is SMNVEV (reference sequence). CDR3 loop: CASGLNSYEQYF. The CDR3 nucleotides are TGTGCCAGTGGACTAAATTCCTACGAGCAGTACTTC.

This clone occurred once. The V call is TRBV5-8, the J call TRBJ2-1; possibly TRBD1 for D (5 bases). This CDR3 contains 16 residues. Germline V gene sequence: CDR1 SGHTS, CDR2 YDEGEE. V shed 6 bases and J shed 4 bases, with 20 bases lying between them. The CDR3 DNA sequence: TGTGCCAGCAATTTTTGGGGCGGTGAAGGGTACAATGAGCAGTTCTTC. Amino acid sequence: CASNFWGGEGYNEQFF.

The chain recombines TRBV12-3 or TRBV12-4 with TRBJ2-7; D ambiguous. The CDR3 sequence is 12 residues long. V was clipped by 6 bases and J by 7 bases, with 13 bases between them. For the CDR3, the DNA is TGTGCCAGCAGCTCGGACCTTCGGGAGCAGTACTTC. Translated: CASSSDLREQYF.

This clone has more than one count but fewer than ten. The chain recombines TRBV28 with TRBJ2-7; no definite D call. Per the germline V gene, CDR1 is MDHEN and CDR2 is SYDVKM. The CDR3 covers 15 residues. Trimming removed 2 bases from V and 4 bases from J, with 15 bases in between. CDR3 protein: CASSLKGSERYEQYF. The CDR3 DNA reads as TGTGCCAGCAGTTTAAAGGGTAGTGAAAGGTACGAGCAGTACTTC.

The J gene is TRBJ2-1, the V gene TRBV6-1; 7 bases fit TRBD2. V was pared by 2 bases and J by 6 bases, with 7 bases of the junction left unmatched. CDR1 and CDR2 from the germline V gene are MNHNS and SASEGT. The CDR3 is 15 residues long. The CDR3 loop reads CASSEPRLAPNEQFF. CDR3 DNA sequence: TGTGCCAGCAGTGAACCCCGACTAGCCCCCAATGAGCAGTTCTTC.

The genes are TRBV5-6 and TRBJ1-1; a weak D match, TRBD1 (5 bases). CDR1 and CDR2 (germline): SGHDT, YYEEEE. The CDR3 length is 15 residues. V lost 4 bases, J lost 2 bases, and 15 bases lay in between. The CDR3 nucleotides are TGTGCCAGCAGCCCTGAGTTCGACAGAAACACTGAAGCTTTCTTT. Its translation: CASSPEFDRNTEAFF.

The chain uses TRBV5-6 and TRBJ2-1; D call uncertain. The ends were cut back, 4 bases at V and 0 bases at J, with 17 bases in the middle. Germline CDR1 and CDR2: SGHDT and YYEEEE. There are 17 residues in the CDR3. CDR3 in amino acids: CASSPDPGLSSYNEQFF. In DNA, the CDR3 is TGTGCCAGCAGCCCAGATCCCGGCCTTAGCTCCTACAATGAGCAGTTCTTC. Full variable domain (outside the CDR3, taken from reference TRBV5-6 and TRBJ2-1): DAGVTQSPTHLIKTRGQQVTLRCSPKSGHDTVSWYQQALGQGPQFIFQYYEEEERQRGNFPDRFSGHQFPNYSSELNVNALLLGDSALYLCASSPDPGLSSYNEQFFGPGTRLTVL.

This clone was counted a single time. CDR3 coding DNA: TGTGCCAGTAGTATAAGAGAGAACTATGGCTACACCTTC. This gives the protein CASSIRENYGYTF. V usage is TRBV19 and J usage is TRBJ1-2; D gene ambiguous. Trimming removed 2 bases from V and 2 bases from J, with 6 bases in between. This CDR3 has 13 amino acids. Germline CDR1 is LNHDA and CDR2 is SQIVND (reference sequence).

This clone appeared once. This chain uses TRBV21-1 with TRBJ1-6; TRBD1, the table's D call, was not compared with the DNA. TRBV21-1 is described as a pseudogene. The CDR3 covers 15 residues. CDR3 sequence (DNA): TGTGCCAGCAGCAAGATAGGCGACCAGGGTTCACCCCTCCACTTT. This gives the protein CASSKIGDQGSPLHF.

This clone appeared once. The CDR3 sequence is CASSAGSDYGYTF. In DNA, the CDR3 is TGCGCCAGCAGCGCAGGGTCAGACTATGGCTACACCTTC. The V call is TRBV5-1, the J call TRBJ1-2; possible D gene TRBD1, 5 bases. This CDR3 region has 13 residues. V dropped 4 bases and J dropped 3 bases, with 10 bases sitting between them. Germline V gene lookup returns CDR1 SGHRS and CDR2 YFSETQ.

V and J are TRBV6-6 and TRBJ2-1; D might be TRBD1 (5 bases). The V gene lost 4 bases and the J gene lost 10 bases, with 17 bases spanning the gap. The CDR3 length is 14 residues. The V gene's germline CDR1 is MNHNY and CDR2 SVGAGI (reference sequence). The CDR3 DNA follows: TGTGCCAGCAGTTCCCAGGACATCCCCCTAGAGCAGTTCTTC. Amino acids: CASSSQDIPLEQFF.

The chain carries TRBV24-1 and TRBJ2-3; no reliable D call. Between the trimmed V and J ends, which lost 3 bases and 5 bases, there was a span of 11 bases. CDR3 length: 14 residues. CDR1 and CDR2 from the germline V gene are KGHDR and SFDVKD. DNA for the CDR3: TGTGCCACCAGTGATCTAGTAGCAGGAGATACGCAGTATTTT. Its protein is CATSDLVAGDTQYF.

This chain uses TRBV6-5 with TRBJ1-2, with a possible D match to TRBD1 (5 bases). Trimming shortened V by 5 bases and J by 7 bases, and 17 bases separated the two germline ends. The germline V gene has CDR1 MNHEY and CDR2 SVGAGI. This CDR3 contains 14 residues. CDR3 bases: TGTGCCAGCAGTCTGGAGGCTCTTGGGGGTGGCTACACCTTC. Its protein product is CASSLEALGGGYTF.

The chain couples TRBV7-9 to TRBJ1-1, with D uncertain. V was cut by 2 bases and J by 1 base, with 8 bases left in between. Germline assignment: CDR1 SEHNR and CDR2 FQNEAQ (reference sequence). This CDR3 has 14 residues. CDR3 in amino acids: CASSLFIENTEAFF. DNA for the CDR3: TGTGCCAGCAGCTTATTTATAGAGAACACTGAAGCTTTCTTT.

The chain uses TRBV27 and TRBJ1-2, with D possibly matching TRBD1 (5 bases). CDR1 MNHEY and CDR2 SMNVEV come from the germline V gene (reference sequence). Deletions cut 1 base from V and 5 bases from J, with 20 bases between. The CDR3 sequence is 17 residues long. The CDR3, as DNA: TGTGCCAGCAGTTTATTGGGTCCCGGGACCGGGCCTTATGGCTACACCTTC. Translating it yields CASSLLGPGTGPYGYTF.

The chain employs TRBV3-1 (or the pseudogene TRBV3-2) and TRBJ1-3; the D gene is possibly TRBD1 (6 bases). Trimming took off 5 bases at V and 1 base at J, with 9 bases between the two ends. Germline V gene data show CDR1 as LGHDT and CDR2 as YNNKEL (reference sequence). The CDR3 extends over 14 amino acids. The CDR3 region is CASSTTGSGNTIYF. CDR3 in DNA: TGTGCCAGCAGCACTACAGGGTCTGGAAACACCATATATTTT.

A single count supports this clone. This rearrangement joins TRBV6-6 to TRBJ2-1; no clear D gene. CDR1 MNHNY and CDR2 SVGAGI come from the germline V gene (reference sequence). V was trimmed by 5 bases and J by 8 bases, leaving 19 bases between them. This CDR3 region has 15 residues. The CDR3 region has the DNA TGTGCCAGCAGTCAACTCCGAAGCGAGACCGATGAGCAGTTCTTC. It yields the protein CASSQLRSETDEQFF.

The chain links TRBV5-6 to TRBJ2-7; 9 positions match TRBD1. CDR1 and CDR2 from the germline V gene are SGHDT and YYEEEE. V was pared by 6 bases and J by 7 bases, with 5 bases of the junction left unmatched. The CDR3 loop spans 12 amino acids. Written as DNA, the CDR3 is TGTGCCAGCACCCTGACAGGGGGTGAGCAGTACGTC. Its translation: CASTLTGGEQYV.

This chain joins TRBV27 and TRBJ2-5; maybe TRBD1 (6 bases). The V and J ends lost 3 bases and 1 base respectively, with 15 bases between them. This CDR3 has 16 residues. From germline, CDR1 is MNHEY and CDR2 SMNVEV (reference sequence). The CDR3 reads CASSLTGTRAQETQYF. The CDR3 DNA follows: TGTGCCAGCAGTTTGACTGGGACACGGGCCCAAGAGACCCAGTACTTC.

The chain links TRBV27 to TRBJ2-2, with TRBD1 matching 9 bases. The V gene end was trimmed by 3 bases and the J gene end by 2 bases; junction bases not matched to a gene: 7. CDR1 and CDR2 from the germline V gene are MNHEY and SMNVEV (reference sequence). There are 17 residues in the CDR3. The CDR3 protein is CASSFSGTGINTGELFF. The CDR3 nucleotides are TGTGCCAGCAGTTTTTCCGGGACAGGGATAAACACCGGGGAGCTGTTTTTT.

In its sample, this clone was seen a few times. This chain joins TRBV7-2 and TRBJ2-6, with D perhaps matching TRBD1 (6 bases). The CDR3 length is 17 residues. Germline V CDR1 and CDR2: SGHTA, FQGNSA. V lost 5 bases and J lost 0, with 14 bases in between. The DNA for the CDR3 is TGTGCCAGCAGCCCCCCGACAGGATCCTCTGGGGCCAACGTCCTGACTTTC. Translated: CASSPPTGSSGANVLTF.

For the CDR3, the DNA is TGTGCCACCAGCAGGTCCGGGACTAGCATCTACAATGAGCAGTTCTTC. It encodes CATSRSGTSIYNEQFF. The chain combines TRBV15 with TRBJ2-1; 9 bases line up with TRBD2. This CDR3 region has 16 residues. V dropped 3 bases and J dropped 3; count of bases not matched to a gene: 6. Germline lookup yields CDR1 LNHNV and CDR2 YYDKDF (reference sequence).

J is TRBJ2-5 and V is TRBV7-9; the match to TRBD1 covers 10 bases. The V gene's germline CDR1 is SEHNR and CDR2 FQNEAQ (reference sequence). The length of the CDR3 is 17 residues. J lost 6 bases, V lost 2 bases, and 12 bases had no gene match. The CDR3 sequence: CASSLPGQGVSRKTQYF. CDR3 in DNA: TGTGCCAGCAGCTTACCCGGACAGGGGGTATCTAGGAAGACCCAGTACTTC.

The CDR3: CASSYGGGGNQPQHF. The CDR3 DNA is TGTGCCAGCAGTTACGGGGGAGGCGGCAATCAGCCCCAGCATTTT. The V gene is TRBV6-2 or TRBV6-3, the J gene TRBJ1-5, with D maybe TRBD1 (5 bases). The CDR3 covers 15 residues. V lost 2 bases and J lost 2, with 10 bases in between. Germline V gene lookup returns CDR1 MNHEY and CDR2 SVGEGT.